This T cell receptor (beta chain) was captured in a study of blood T cell repertoires in COVID-19. Study as a whole: Acute-phase and convalescent COVID-19 samples originated in the United States, Italy and Spain. Sources were T cells, B-cell-depleted T cells, or PBMCs; the material itself was cDNA or gDNA.

From germline, CDR1 is SGHDT and CDR2 YYEEEE. Trimming took off 4 bases at V and 6 bases at J, with 14 bases between the two ends. The CDR3 has 13 amino acids. This clone was detected a few times. Methods used by the authors: The assay estimated nucleated cells by amplifying reference gene primers. This table comes from immunoSEQ multiplex PCR, and its TCRdb copy is limited to in-frame clones, with some not included. D and trimming come from the DNA, and the V and J calls and clone size come from that table. Among under 200,000 clones listed, under 80% were seen once. The V and J genes are TRBV5-6 and TRBJ2-7, with TRBD2 as a possible D gene (6 bases). This clonotype was obtained from a man between 65 and 85 years old with acute or convalescent COVID-19. The sequenced sample consisted of peripheral blood. The CDR3 DNA reads as TGTGCCAGCAGCATCGGTGGTAGCGGCGAGCAGTACTTC. Translation: CASSIGGSGEQYF.